This is a list of T cell receptor beta chains from one sample in a study of immune evolution from preneoplasia to lung adenocarcinoma. This table comes from immunoSEQ multiplex PCR, and its TCRdb copy is limited to in-frame clones, with some not included. This table holds 6,000 or so clones, 65% to 80% found once. Material: FFPE lung adenocarcinoma in situ tissue. The receptors were sampled from a donor at least 70 years old with lung adenocarcinoma. The CDR3 runs from the conserved cysteine through the conserved F or W. The order of the fields is V gene, D gene, CDR3 protein. D genes are given only for firm matches.

V gene: TRBV19
D gene: .
CDR3 protein: CASSFRSSGNTIYF

V gene: TRBV4-1
D gene: .
CDR3 protein: CASSQDGGGTYNEQFF

V gene: TRBV5-1
D gene: .
CDR3 protein: CASSLGKETQYF

V gene: TRBV4-1
D gene: TRBD1
CDR3 protein: CASSQAGQVQETQYF

V gene: TRBV5-8
D gene: .
CDR3 protein: CASSLASAQTQYF

V gene: TRBV5-6
D gene: .
CDR3 protein: CASSLGWRTEAGELFF

V gene: TRBV6-5
D gene: TRBD1
CDR3 protein: CASSYRGTASRGGYTF

V gene: TRBV7-8
D gene: .
CDR3 protein: CASSLVWAEAGNTIYF

V gene: TRBV4-3
D gene: .
CDR3 protein: CASSQDRTRGGYTF

V gene: TRBV13
D gene: .
CDR3 protein: CASSILGRGSSTGELFF

V gene: TRBV19
D gene: .
CDR3 protein: CASSIYGRGTDTQYF

V gene: TRBV28
D gene: TRBD1
CDR3 protein: CASRGQTNTEAFF

V gene: TRBV29-1
D gene: .
CDR3 protein: CSVEESPRPKHRRYGYTF

V gene: TRBV5-1
D gene: TRBD1
CDR3 protein: CASSSDRVGQETQYF

V gene: TRBV10-2
D gene: .
CDR3 protein: CASTTENNSPLHF

V gene: TRBV28
D gene: .
CDR3 protein: CAIQGAENYGYTF

V gene: TRBV27
D gene: TRBD1
CDR3 protein: CASSPPGQALWGYTF

V gene: TRBV23-1
D gene: .
CDR3 protein: CASSPPGGFYGYTF

V gene: TRBV7-9
D gene: TRBD1
CDR3 protein: CASSLGAIDRATEAFF

V gene: TRBV9
D gene: .
CDR3 protein: CASSVVGGNSPLHF

V gene: TRBV7-9
D gene: .
CDR3 protein: CASSRGVNTEAFF

V gene: TRBV9
D gene: TRBD1
CDR3 protein: CASSPGTGRLGQPQHF

V gene: TRBV7-9
D gene: .
CDR3 protein: CASSSTADTQYF

V gene: TRBV19
D gene: .
CDR3 protein: CASSKGGRLTEAFF

V gene: TRBV29-1
D gene: .
CDR3 protein: CSVVPPGSYNEQFF

V gene: TRBV5-6
D gene: .
CDR3 protein: CASSLLNTGELFF

V gene: TRBV28
D gene: TRBD1
CDR3 protein: CASSLVTGDPGANVLTF

V gene: TRBV5-4
D gene: .
CDR3 protein: CASSFVGEDTGELFF

V gene: TRBV18
D gene: .
CDR3 protein: CAGTDSLTDTQYF

V gene: TRBV28
D gene: .
CDR3 protein: CASSFLGTVNTEAFF

V gene: TRBV5-4
D gene: TRBD1
CDR3 protein: CASSFKGADEKLFF

V gene: TRBV28
D gene: .
CDR3 protein: CASSPPDSGAFF

V gene: TRBV9
D gene: .
CDR3 protein: CASSVTGQGHYGYTF

V gene: TRBV18
D gene: TRBD1
CDR3 protein: CASSPRDRGLGYTF

V gene: TRBV5-6
D gene: .
CDR3 protein: CASSFLRGGKYGYTF

V gene: TRBV11-3
D gene: TRBD2
CDR3 protein: CASSPPVLAGSYEQYF